The 30 T cell receptor beta chains reported below all come from one sample, sequenced in a study of low-dose radiotherapy and immunotherapy resistance in tumors. Alpha- and beta-chain coverage of first-strand cDNA came from TRAV- and TRBV-specific primers. TCR amplification involved 20 PCR cycles with a constant-region primer and V-primer adapter. TCRdb fed the reads into MiXCR, producing one record per CDR3 protein. The sample yields around 13,000 distinct CDR3 sequences, 75% seen once. These receptor sequences come from a human donor with advanced metastatic prostate, ovarian, gallbladder or colorectal cancer (not recorded which). This table probably holds off-target reads from a library built for another chain.

The chain links TRBV6-6 to TRBJ2-5; D unresolved. This CDR3 is 12 amino acids long. CDR1 is MNHNY and CDR2 is SVGAGI in the germline V gene (reference sequence). V gave up 6 bases and J gave up 4 bases, with 9 bases separating them. The chain's CDR3 is CASSPNGETQYF. Here the CDR3 DNA reads TGTGCCAGCAGCCCAAATGGAGAGACCCAGTACTTC.

In DNA, the CDR3 is TGTGCCAGCAGCCAGGAGACCGGGACAGGGGAGGAAAAACTGTTTTTT. Its protein product is CASSQETGTGEEKLFF. This chain joins TRBV4-2 and TRBJ1-4; 10 nucleotides agree with TRBD1. Germline-derived CDR1 and CDR2 are LGHNA and YNFKEQ. CDR3 length: 16 residues. The junction had 9 bases not matched to a gene; V was cut back by 3 bases and J by 8 bases.

This clonotype turned up a few times. The rearrangement uses TRBV4-1 and TRBJ2-5; D not resolved. Trimming left V 1 base short and J 3 bases short, with 9 bases between. CDR1 and CDR2 (germline): MGHRA, YSYEKL. CDR3 length equals 14 residues. The CDR3 region is CASSQVGSKETQYF. CDR3 DNA: TGCGCCAGCAGCCAAGTGGGATCCAAAGAGACCCAGTACTTC.

The V and J genes are TRBV4-1 and TRBJ2-7; D is uncertain. Trimming cost V 2 bases and J 6 bases, with 11 bases left between them. This CDR3 is built from 13 residues. The germline gives CDR1 MGHRA, CDR2 YSYEKL. The CDR3 spells CASSQSRLGEQYF. CDR3 coding DNA: TGCGCCAGCAGCCAATCAAGACTTGGCGAGCAGTACTTC.

In this sample, this clonotype turned up once. The DNA of the CDR3 is TGTGCCAGCACTTTTGACCCGAGGCGGGGAGAGACCCAGTACTTC. It specifies CASTFDPRRGETQYF. The genes are TRBV16 and TRBJ2-5, with a possible D match to TRBD2 (6 bases). The CDR3 has 15 amino acids. Germline-derived CDR1 and CDR2 are KGHSY and FQNENV. V was clipped by 7 bases and J by 4 bases, with 19 bases between them.

The chain couples TRBV5-1 to TRBJ2-1; TRBD2 aligns across 8 bases. The germline V gene encodes CDR1 SGHRS and CDR2 YFSETQ. This CDR3 has 15 amino acids. V was pared by 0 bases and J by 7 bases, with 6 bases of the junction left unmatched. CDR3 coding DNA: TGCGCCAGCAGCTTGGCGGGGGGGCCAGAAAATGAGCAGTTCTTC. It yields the protein CASSLAGGPENEQFF. The full variable domain, rest sourced from reference TRBV5-1 and TRBJ2-1, is KAGVTQTPRYLIKTRGQQVTLSCSPISGHRSVSWYQQTPGQGLQFLFEYFSETQRNKGNFPGRFSGRQFSNSRSEMNVSTLELGDSALYLCASSLAGGPENEQFFGPGTRLTVL.

V usage is TRBV27 and J usage is TRBJ1-2; the match to TRBD1 covers 10 bases. Germline V gives CDR1 MNHEY, CDR2 SMNVEV (reference sequence). Losses at the gene ends were 6 bases for V and 4 bases for J; bases not matched to a gene: 11. This CDR3 has 16 residues. CDR3 in DNA: TGTGCCAGCAGCCGACTAGGACAGGGGGGGAGCTATGGCTACACCTTC. Translating gives CASSRLGQGGSYGYTF.

The chain combines TRBV20-1 with TRBJ2-3, with 8 nucleotides matching TRBD2. V lost 2 bases and J lost 7; bases outside the gene matches: 8. Germline V gene sequence: CDR1 DFQATT, CDR2 SNEGSKA (reference sequence). The CDR3 consists of 14 residues. The CDR3 bases are TGCAGTGCTAGACCGGGGGGGGGGAGAAATACGCAGTATTTT. Translated: CSARPGGGRNTQYF.

The chain carries TRBV20-1 and TRBJ1-2; D possibly corresponds to TRBD1 (5 bases). Germline loops: CDR1 DFQATT, CDR2 SNEGSKA (reference sequence). Trimming pared 4 bases from V and 8 bases from J, leaving 11 bases between. The CDR3 has 11 amino acids. CDR3 amino acids: CSAKGNKGYTF. The CDR3 DNA is TGCAGTGCTAAGGGGAATAAGGGCTACACCTTC.

This chain links TRBV3-1 with TRBJ2-4; 10 bases map to TRBD2. There are 21 residues in the CDR3. The trim removed 4 bases at V and 0 bases at J, leaving 18 bases unmatched. The germline V gene has CDR1 LGHDT and CDR2 YNNKEL (reference sequence). The CDR3 spells CASSRDAQASGGPLAKNIQYF. Written as DNA, the CDR3 is TGTGCCAGCAGCCGAGATGCTCAGGCTAGCGGGGGTCCCCTAGCCAAAAACATTCAGTACTTC. The full variable domain, with the rest looked up from reference TRBV3-1 and TRBJ2-4, is DTAVSQTPKYLVTQMGNDKSIKCEQNLGHDTMYWYKQDSKKFLKIMFSYNNKELIINETVPNRFSPKSPDKAHLNLHINSLELGDSAVYFCASSRDAQASGGPLAKNIQYFGAGTRLSVL.

V usage is TRBV19 and J usage is TRBJ2-1; 14 bases are shared with TRBD2. Trimming at V came to 4 bases and at J to 7 bases, leaving 3 bases not matched to a gene. The germline gives CDR1 LNHDA, CDR2 SQIVND (reference sequence). The CDR3 totals 15 residues. The CDR3 DNA follows: TGTGCCAGTAGTAGACTAGCGGGGGGGATAAATGAGCAGTTCTTC. It is translated as CASSRLAGGINEQFF.

The chain links TRBV6-8 to TRBJ2-2; D may be TRBD1 or TRBD2 (7 bases each). The ends were cut back, 7 bases at V and 5 bases at J, with 17 bases in the middle. The CDR3 has 15 residues. CDR1 is MNHGY and CDR2 is SAAAGT in the germline V gene. CDR3 loop: CASTGVRGGTGELFF. CDR3 coding DNA: TGTGCCAGCACGGGGGTCAGGGGGGGAACCGGGGAGCTGTTTTTT.

This clonotype has a handful of counts. The chain joins TRBV6-6 to TRBJ1-4; D gene uncertain. The CDR3 totals 15 residues. Germline V lookup: CDR1 MNHNY, CDR2 SVGAGI (reference sequence). V shed 7 bases and J shed 0 bases, with 12 bases lying between them. The CDR3 reads CASISSGATNEKLFF. As DNA, the CDR3 is TGTGCCAGCATTTCAAGTGGAGCAACTAATGAAAAACTGTTTTTT.

The V and J genes are TRBV11-3 and TRBJ2-1; no clear D gene. Trimming left V 0 bases short and J 1 base short, with 7 bases between. CDR3 length: 15 amino acids. The germline V gene has CDR1 SGHNT and CDR2 YENEEA. The CDR3, as DNA: TGTGCCAGCAGCTTAGAGTCTGCGTCCTACAATGAGCAGTTCTTC. This translates into CASSLESASYNEQFF.

The chain links TRBV2 to TRBJ2-7; D is perhaps TRBD1 or TRBD2 (5 bases each). Germline V gives CDR1 SNHLY, CDR2 FYNNEI. The CDR3 loop spans 13 amino acids. The V gene lost 5 bases and the J gene lost 5 bases, with 13 bases spanning the gap. The CDR3 coding sequence is TGTGCCAGCAGTTCGGGGACGTCCAACGAGCAGTACTTC. Translating it yields CASSSGTSNEQYF.

This chain links TRBV18 with TRBJ1-1, with D possibly matching TRBD1 (6 bases). The CDR3 is 13 amino acids. Trimming shortened V by 3 bases and J by 1 base, and 6 bases separated the two germline ends. Germline CDR1 KGHSH, CDR2 LQKENI. CDR3 amino acids: CASSPTGNTEAFF. DNA of the CDR3: TGTGCCAGCTCACCGACAGGGAACACTGAAGCTTTCTTT.

The rearrangement uses TRBV11-2 and TRBJ2-7; D may match TRBD1 or TRBD2 (5 bases each). Deletions cut 5 bases from V and 2 bases from J, with 22 bases between. CDR3 size: 17 residues. Per germline, CDR1 SGHAT and CDR2 FQNNGV. In nucleotides, the CDR3 is TGTGCCAGCAGCACCGCCCCGGGGCAGCCAAGAGCCTACGAGCAGTACTTC. Translation: CASSTAPGQPRAYEQYF.

The rearrangement joins TRBV12-5 to TRBJ2-3; 8 nucleotides line up with TRBD2. The CDR3 spans 14 residues. The V gene's germline CDR1 is LGHNT and CDR2 FRNRAP. V trimming: 5 bases; J trimming: 5 bases; junction bases outside the gene matches: 6. CDR3 protein: CASGNSGELDTQYF. CDR3 DNA sequence: TGTGCTAGTGGTAATAGCGGGGAATTAGATACGCAGTATTTT.

The chain couples TRBV20-1 to TRBJ2-5; 8 bases align to TRBD2. J was trimmed by 4 bases and V by 0 bases; bases with no gene match: 10. Germline CDR1 DFQATT, CDR2 SNEGSKA (reference sequence). This CDR3 is 16 amino acids long. The CDR3 DNA reads as TGCAGTGCTAGAGATCTACTAGCGGAGTTGGGAGAGACCCAGTACTTC. This codes for CSARDLLAELGETQYF.

This clonotype was seen a handful of times. The chain uses TRBV5-1 and TRBJ2-3; TRBD2 might be the D (5 bases). Between the trimmed V and J ends, which lost 4 bases and 4 bases, there was a span of 10 bases. The CDR3 has 13 amino acids. Germline V CDR1 and CDR2: SGHRS, YFSETQ. The CDR3 protein is CASSRGGPDTQYF. In nucleotides, the CDR3 is TGCGCCAGCAGCCGAGGCGGGCCAGATACGCAGTATTTT.

The gene calls are TRBV4-1 and TRBJ2-7; D possibly uses TRBD1 or TRBD2 (5 bases each). V was cut by 1 base and J by 2 bases, with 12 bases left in between. Germline lookup yields CDR1 MGHRA and CDR2 YSYEKL. The CDR3 is 15 amino acids. CDR3 DNA sequence: TGCGCCAGCAGCCAAGGGTGGGACGGAGCCTACGAGCAGTACTTC. Encoded protein: CASSQGWDGAYEQYF.

The chain recombines TRBV20-1 with TRBJ2-2; D might be TRBD2 (5 bases). The CDR3 extends over 11 amino acids. Trimming left V 6 bases short and J 8 bases short, with 10 bases between. Germline CDR1 DFQATT, CDR2 SNEGSKA (reference sequence). In DNA form, the CDR3 reads TGCAGTGCCGAGGACTCAGGGGAGCTGTTTTTT. It codes for CSAEDSGELFF.

V usage is TRBV12-3 or TRBV12-4 and J usage is TRBJ2-3; 8 bases line up with TRBD2. After removal of 2 bases from V and 14 bases from J, the junction contained 9 bases not matched to a gene. CDR3 length: 13 amino acids. DNA for the CDR3: TGTGCCAGCAGTTTACCCGGGGGGGCCGGAGCGTATTTT. Encoded protein: CASSLPGGAGAYF.

The table lists this clonotype with a count of one. The CDR3 DNA sequence: TGTGCCAGCAGTACAAGGGTTGAAAAACTGTTTTTT. It specifies CASSTRVEKLFF. The rearrangement links TRBV6-1 to TRBJ1-4; D is uncertain. V shed 5 bases and J shed 7 bases, with 8 bases lying between them. CDR3 length equals 12 residues. CDR1 and CDR2 from the germline V gene are MNHNS and SASEGT.

This chain links TRBV7-8 with TRBJ1-5; D unresolved. The germline CDR1 and CDR2 sequences are SGHVS and FQNEAQ. CDR3 length: 16 amino acids. Trimming left V 1 base short and J 1 base short, with 11 bases between. The CDR3 spells CASSLGRVGSNQPQHF. In nucleotides, the CDR3 is TGTGCCAGCAGCTTAGGGCGCGTGGGGAGCAATCAGCCCCAGCATTTT.

The chain has TRBV12-3 or TRBV12-4 and TRBJ1-1; D might be TRBD1 (6 bases). With 5 bases removed from V and 4 bases from J, the gap between germline ends came to 17 bases. The CDR3 sequence is 15 residues long. CDR3 sequence: CASSLGAWGGTEAFF. The CDR3 DNA is TGTGCCAGCAGTCTGGGGGCGTGGGGGGGCACTGAAGCTTTCTTT.

This clonotype was counted a few times. The chain carries TRBV4-2 and TRBJ2-7; 9 bases line up with TRBD2. CDR1 LGHNA and CDR2 YNFKEQ come from the germline V gene. Germline trimming cut 4 bases from V and 3 bases from J; bases unmatched to any gene: 7. The CDR3 length is 15 residues. This CDR3 is CASSLVAGVYYEQYF. The CDR3 nucleotides read TGTGCCAGCAGCCTAGTAGCGGGGGTATACTACGAGCAGTACTTC.

This clonotype has more than one count but fewer than ten. For the CDR3, the DNA is TGCGCCAGCAGCGCGAACCTAGCGGGCGACAATGAGCAGTTCTTC. It encodes CASSANLAGDNEQFF. The chain has TRBV5-1 and TRBJ2-1; 8 positions match TRBD2. This CDR3 is 15 amino acids long. Trimming removed 4 bases from V and 5 bases from J; junction bases left unmatched: 8. Germline V gene data show CDR1 as SGHRS and CDR2 as YFSETQ.

The chain joins TRBV6-1 to TRBJ1-2; D is ambiguous. Trimming left V 0 bases short and J 6 bases short, with 11 bases between. CDR3 size: 14 residues. Looked up from germline, CDR1 is MNHNS and CDR2 is SASEGT. CDR3 in DNA: TGTGCCAGCAGTGAAGCGAAGACCCTCCATGGCTACACCTTC. This codes for CASSEAKTLHGYTF.

The gene calls are TRBV29-1 and TRBJ2-3; the D is unclear. CDR1 and CDR2 (germline): SQVTM, ANQGSEA. The length of the CDR3 is 13 residues. Trimming cost V 6 bases and J 5 bases, with 15 bases left between them. The CDR3, as DNA: TGCAGCGTCCTAGGCCGAGCACAAGATACGCAGTATTTT. Its protein product is CSVLGRAQDTQYF.